The clone carrying this T cell receptor delta chain turned up a few times. Its antigen is not identified. Alphabeta T cells were depleted, then CD3+ Vdelta1+ Vdelta2- thymocytes were FACS-sorted. CDR1 and CDR2 from the germline V gene are TSWWSYY and QGS. The CDR3 sequence is 22 residues long. The V segment lost 2 bases and the J segment 4 bases; nucleotides outside the gene matches: 28. The entry originates in a study of Vδ1+ human thymocytes. Findings of the study overall: Thymic TRG and TRD repertoires appeared highly polyclonal, with Gaussian CDR3 length distributions. Approximately 20% of thymic delta-chain sequences were Vdelta2, with few Vdelta3, unlike blood Vdelta1+ controls.

Sequences come from RNA converted to cDNA by reverse transcription. The CDR3 regions were amplified by multiplex PCR from V-gene primers to a constant-region primer. With CATT, TCRdb re-called clones from the multiplex PCR reads. Of about 58,000 delta-chain clones listed, more than 12% are singletons. Material: Vdelta1+ gamma-delta thymocytes from the thymus. Subset noted: FACS-sorted CD3+ TCRalphabeta- TCRVdelta1+ TCRVdelta2- thymocytes. The V gene is TRDV1, the J gene TRDJ1, with 7 bases identical to TRDD2. This TCR was sampled from a girl less than two years old who had congenital heart surgery. The CDR3 loop is CALGEFNGLPLRYWLPVDKLIF. For the CDR3, the DNA is TGTGCTCTTGGGGAATTTAATGGCCTTCCTCTTCGGTACTGGTTGCCGGTCGATAAACTCATCTTT.